This entry lists 13 T cell receptor beta chains sequenced from one sample in a study of OX40 agonist ivuxolimab in advanced cancers. Produced via immunoSEQ multiplex PCR; TCRdb's table is partial and in-frame only. This sample yields roughly 66,000 clones, of which around 83% are seen a single time; around 2.5% belongs to the top ten. Material: CD4+ or CD8+ T cells sorted from blood, obtained in a trial of the OX40 agonist ivuxolimab. These receptors were taken from an adult with an advanced solid tumor such as melanoma, head and neck, liver or kidney cancer.

The V call is TRBV25-1, the J call TRBJ2-5; 9 bases map to TRBD2. V shed 3 bases and J 5 bases; nucleotides not matched to a gene: 7. Germline V lookup: CDR1 MGHDK, CDR2 SYGVNS. CDR3 size: 15 residues. The CDR3 reads CASSDLSGRGETQYF. The CDR3 coding sequence is TGTGCCAGCAGTGACCTTAGCGGGAGAGGTGAGACCCAGTACTTC.

V and J are TRBV27 and TRBJ1-4, with D possibly being TRBD1 (5 bases). The CDR3 runs 15 residues. Trimming pared 7 bases from V and 8 bases from J, leaving 20 bases between. The germline V gene encodes CDR1 MNHEY and CDR2 SMNVEV (reference sequence). CDR3 in amino acids: CASTVNGGWNEKLFF. The CDR3 DNA reads as TGTGCCAGCACCGTGAACGGGGGGTGGAACGAAAAACTGTTTTTT.

The genes are TRBV5-1 and TRBJ2-5, with 13 bases aligning to TRBD2. The CDR3 has 16 residues. V trimming: 4 bases; J trimming: 5 bases; junction bases outside the gene matches: 8. Germline assignment: CDR1 SGHRS and CDR2 YFSETQ. CDR3 loop: CASSPGTSGNGETQYF. The CDR3 bases are TGCGCCAGCAGCCCAGGGACTAGCGGGAATGGGGAGACCCAGTACTTC.

The chain employs TRBV19 and TRBJ2-4, with 7 positions matching TRBD1. V gave up 5 bases and J gave up 0 bases; unmatched junction bases: 7. Germline values: CDR1 LNHDA, CDR2 SQIVND (reference sequence). The CDR3 length is 16 residues. The CDR3 nucleotides read TGTGCCAGTAGTGTTAGGGACAGATTAGCCAAAAACATTCAGTACTTC. It specifies CASSVRDRLAKNIQYF.

Only a few counts were recorded for this clone. V usage is TRBV5-1 and J usage is TRBJ2-1, with D hard to call. The CDR3 covers 13 residues. Trimming stripped 2 bases from V and 8 bases from J, with 11 bases between. From germline, CDR1 is SGHRS and CDR2 YFSETQ. CDR3 sequence: CASSFGGWDEQFF. The CDR3 DNA follows: TGCGCCAGCAGCTTCGGCGGTTGGGATGAGCAGTTCTTC.

The table lists this clone with a few counts. This sequence joins TRBV6-1 and TRBJ1-4, with D possibly matching TRBD1 (5 bases). The CDR3 sequence is 15 residues long. Germline V gene sequence: CDR1 MNHNS, CDR2 SASEGT. With 2 bases removed from V and 12 bases from J, the gap between germline ends came to 19 bases. In nucleotides, the CDR3 is TGTGCCAGCAGTGAACTCATGAACGGCGCAGGGCAACTGTTTTTT. Its protein product is CASSELMNGAGQLFF.

The chain has TRBV6-4 and TRBJ1-2; 12 nucleotides agree with TRBD1. CDR1 is MRHNA, CDR2 SNTAGT, per germline. The CDR3 covers 17 residues. With V trimmed by 3 bases and J by 1 base, 6 bases remained unmatched. CDR3 nucleotides: TGTGCCAGCAGTGAGGGGACAGGGGGCTTCAATAACTATGGCTACACCTTC. Amino acids: CASSEGTGGFNNYGYTF.

The gene calls are TRBV19 and TRBJ1-5; the D gene is possibly TRBD1 (5 bases). Between the trimmed V and J ends, which lost 10 bases and 0 bases, there was a span of 13 bases. This CDR3 has 14 amino acids. Germline lookup yields CDR1 LNHDA and CDR2 SQIVND (reference sequence). CDR3 nucleotides: TGTGCCACTCACAGGTACAATAGCAATCAGCCCCAGCATTTT. Amino acids: CATHRYNSNQPQHF.

V usage is TRBV28 and J usage is TRBJ2-1, with 8 bases lining up with TRBD2. From germline, CDR1 is MDHEN and CDR2 SYDVKM. V was clipped by 1 base and J by 3 bases; unmatched bases: 2. The CDR3 totals 15 residues. DNA of the CDR3: TGTGCCAGCAGTTTATTCGGGAGGGTCTACAATGAGCAGTTCTTC. Translated, it gives CASSLFGRVYNEQFF.

By its share, this clone is medium-sized. The rearrangement uses TRBV5-1 and TRBJ1-2, with D possibly TRBD1 on 5 matching bases. Germline V gene lookup returns CDR1 SGHRS and CDR2 YFSETQ. Trimming removed 7 bases from V and 9 bases from J, with 22 bases in between. This CDR3 contains 14 residues. The CDR3 region has the DNA TGCGCCAGCGCCTCTCCGGGGGTTGAGTTAAGCTACACCTTC. This codes for CASASPGVELSYTF.

This chain connects TRBV7-2 to TRBJ2-1, with a weak D call TRBD1 (5 bases). Germline V gives CDR1 SGHTA, CDR2 FQGNSA. The CDR3 is 15 amino acids. V dropped 4 bases and J dropped 0 bases, with 10 bases sitting between them. CDR3 in DNA: TGTGCCAGCAGCTCAGGGCCGAGCTCCTACAATGAGCAGTTCTTC. It yields the protein CASSSGPSSYNEQFF.

In this sample, this clone turned up once. The chain recombines TRBV18 with TRBJ2-7, with 10 bases that match TRBD1. The CDR3 is made up of 15 amino acids. Per the germline V gene, CDR1 is KGHSH and CDR2 is LQKENI. V gave up 1 base and J gave up 2 bases; unmatched junction bases: 2. CDR3 coding DNA: TGTGCCAGCTCACCACGGACAGGGGGTACCTACGAGCAGTACTTC. This codes for CASSPRTGGTYEQYF. The whole variable domain, remainder taken from reference TRBV18 and TRBJ2-7, is NAGVMQNPRHLVRRRGQEARLRCSPMKGHSHVYWYRQLPEEGLKFMVYLQKENIIDESGMPKERFSAEFPKEGPSILRIQQVVRGDSAAYFCASSPRTGGTYEQYFGPGTRLTVT.

At least ten counts were recorded for this clone. The chain couples TRBV5-1 to TRBJ1-4; no definite D call. CDR3 length equals 15 residues. Trimming took off 0 bases at V and 5 bases at J, with 11 bases between the two ends. Germline V gene sequence: CDR1 SGHRS, CDR2 YFSETQ. The CDR3 DNA sequence: TGCGCCAGCAGCTTGGCCTCGGAGCCAAATGAAAAACTGTTTTTT. Its protein product is CASSLASEPNEKLFF.